The sequence of this T cell receptor (beta chain) was determined in a study of a mutant IDH1 vaccine in newly diagnosed glioma. Study summary: The treated population exhibited a male proportion of about 62%, a female proportion of 37.5%, and a mean age of around 40 years.

Time point of the sample: week 35, safety follow-up. The content of each vaccine dose was 300 ug of mutant IDH1 20-mer peptide, and topical imiquimod accompanied it. Germline V gene data show CDR1 as KGHSH and CDR2 as LQKENI. This CDR3 is built from 14 residues. Trimming pared 2 bases from V and 0 bases from J, leaving 5 bases between. Produced via immunoSEQ multiplex PCR; TCRdb's table is partial and in-frame only. In the table there are about 32,000 clones, roughly 80% of which are singletons. A note on this clone: Its target is not known.

The sequencing used PBMCs, collected from a glioma patient whose treatment included an IDH1 peptide vaccine. This clonotype was sampled from a woman in her 40s with glioma. The gene calls are TRBV18 and TRBJ1-5; D not resolved. The CDR3 spells CASSPADSNQPQHF. For the CDR3, the DNA is TGTGCCAGCTCACCAGCGGATAGCAATCAGCCCCAGCATTTT.